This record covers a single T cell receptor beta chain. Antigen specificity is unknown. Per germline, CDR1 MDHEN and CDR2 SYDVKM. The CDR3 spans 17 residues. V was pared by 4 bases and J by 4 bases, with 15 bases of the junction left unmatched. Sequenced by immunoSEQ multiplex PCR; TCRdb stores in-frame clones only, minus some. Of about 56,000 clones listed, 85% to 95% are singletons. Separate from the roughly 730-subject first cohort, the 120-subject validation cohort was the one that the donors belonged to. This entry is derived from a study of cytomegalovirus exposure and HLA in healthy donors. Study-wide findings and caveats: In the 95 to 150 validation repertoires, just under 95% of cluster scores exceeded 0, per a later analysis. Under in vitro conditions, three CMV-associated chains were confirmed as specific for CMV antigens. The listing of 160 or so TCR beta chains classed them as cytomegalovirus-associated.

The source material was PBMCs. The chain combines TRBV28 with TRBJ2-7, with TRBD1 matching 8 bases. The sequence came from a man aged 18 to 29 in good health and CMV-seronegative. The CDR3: CASSSGQGPVAAYEQYF. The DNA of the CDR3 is TGTGCCAGCAGTTCCGGACAGGGACCGGTTGCTGCATACGAGCAGTACTTC. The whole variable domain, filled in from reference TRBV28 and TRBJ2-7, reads DVKVTQSSRYLVKRTGEKVFLECVQDMDHENMFWYRQDPGLGLRLIYFSYDVKMKEKGDIPEGYSVSREKKERFSLILESASTNQTSMYLCASSSGQGPVAAYEQYFGPGTRLTVT.